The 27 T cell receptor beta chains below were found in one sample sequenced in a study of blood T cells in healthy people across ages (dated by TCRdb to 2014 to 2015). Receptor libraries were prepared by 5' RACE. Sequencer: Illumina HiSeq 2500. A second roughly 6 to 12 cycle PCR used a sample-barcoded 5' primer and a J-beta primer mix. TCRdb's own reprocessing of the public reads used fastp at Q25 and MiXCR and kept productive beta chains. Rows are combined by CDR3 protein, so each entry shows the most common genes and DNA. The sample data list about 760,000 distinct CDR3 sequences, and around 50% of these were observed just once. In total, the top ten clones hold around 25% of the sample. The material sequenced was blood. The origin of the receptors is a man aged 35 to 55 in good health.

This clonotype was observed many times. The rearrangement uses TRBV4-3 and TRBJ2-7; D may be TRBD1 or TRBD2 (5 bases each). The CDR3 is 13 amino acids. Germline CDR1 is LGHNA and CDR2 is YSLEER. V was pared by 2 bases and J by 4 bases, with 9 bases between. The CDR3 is CASSQTRGYEQYF. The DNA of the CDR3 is TGCGCCAGCAGCCAAACTAGGGGTTACGAGCAGTACTTC.

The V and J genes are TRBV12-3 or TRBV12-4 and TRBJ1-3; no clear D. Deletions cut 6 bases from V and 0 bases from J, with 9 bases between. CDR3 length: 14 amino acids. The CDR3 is CASRRTASGNTIYF. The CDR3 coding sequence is TGTGCCAGCAGGAGGACTGCCTCTGGAAACACCATATATTTT.

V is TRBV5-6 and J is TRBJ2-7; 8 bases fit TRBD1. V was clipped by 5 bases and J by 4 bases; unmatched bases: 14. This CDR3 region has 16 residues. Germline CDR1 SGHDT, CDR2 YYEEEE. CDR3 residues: CASSLNRQGRFYEQYF. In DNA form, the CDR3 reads TGTGCCAGCAGTCTCAATCGACAGGGGAGGTTTTACGAGCAGTACTTC. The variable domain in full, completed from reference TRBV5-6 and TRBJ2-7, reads DAGVTQSPTHLIKTRGQQVTLRCSPKSGHDTVSWYQQALGQGPQFIFQYYEEEERQRGNFPDRFSGHQFPNYSSELNVNALLLGDSALYLCASSLNRQGRFYEQYFGPGTRLTVT.

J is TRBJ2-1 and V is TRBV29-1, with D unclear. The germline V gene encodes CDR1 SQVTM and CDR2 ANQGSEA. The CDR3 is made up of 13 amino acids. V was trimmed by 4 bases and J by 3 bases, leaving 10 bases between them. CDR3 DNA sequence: TGCAGCGTTGCTGAGGTGGACTACAATGAGCAGTTCTTC. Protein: CSVAEVDYNEQFF.

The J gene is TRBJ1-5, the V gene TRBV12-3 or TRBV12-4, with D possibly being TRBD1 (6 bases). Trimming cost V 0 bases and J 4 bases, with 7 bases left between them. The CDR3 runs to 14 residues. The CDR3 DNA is TGTGCCAGCAGTTTAGCGGGGGCTAATCAGCCCCAGCATTTT. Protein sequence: CASSLAGANQPQHF.

CDR3: CASSVGGSSDRSNYGYTF. CDR3 nucleotides: TGTGCCAGCAGCGTAGGGGGAAGTTCCGACCGGTCTAACTATGGCTACACCTTC. The chain recombines TRBV9 with TRBJ1-2; no firm D call. Trimming cost V 0 bases and J 0 bases, with 18 bases left between them. The germline V gene has CDR1 SGDLS and CDR2 YYNGEE. This CDR3 has 18 residues.

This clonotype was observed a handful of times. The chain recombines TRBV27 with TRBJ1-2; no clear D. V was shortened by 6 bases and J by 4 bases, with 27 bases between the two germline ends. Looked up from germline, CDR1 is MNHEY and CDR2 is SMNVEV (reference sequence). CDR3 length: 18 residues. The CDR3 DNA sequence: TGTGCCAGCAGCTCTTTAGGAAGTACACGGGTGGGGTCCTATGGCTACACCTTC. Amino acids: CASSSLGSTRVGSYGYTF.

The CDR3: CAIKGSGQRNTEAFF. CDR3 DNA: TGTGCCATCAAGGGGTCGGGACAGAGGAACACTGAAGCTTTCTTT. This chain links TRBV10-3 with TRBJ1-1, with 7 positions matching TRBD1. Unmatched junction bases numbered 9, after V lost 7 bases and J lost 1 base. Per germline, CDR1 ENHRY and CDR2 SYGVKD. CDR3 length: 15 amino acids.

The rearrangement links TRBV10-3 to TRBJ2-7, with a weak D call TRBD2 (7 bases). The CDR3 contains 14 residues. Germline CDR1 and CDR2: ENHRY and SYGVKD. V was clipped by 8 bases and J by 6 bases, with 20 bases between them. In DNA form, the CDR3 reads TGTGCCATCCAACGACCGGGGGGCTCCGGCGAGCAGTACTTC. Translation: CAIQRPGGSGEQYF.

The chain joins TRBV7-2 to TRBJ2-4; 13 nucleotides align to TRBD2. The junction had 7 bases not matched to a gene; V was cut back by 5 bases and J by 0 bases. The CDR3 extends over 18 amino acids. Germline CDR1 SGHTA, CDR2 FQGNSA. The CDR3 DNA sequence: TGTGCCAGCAGCCTCCTACTAGCGGGGGGGGTAGCCAAAAACATTCAGTACTTC. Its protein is CASSLLLAGGVAKNIQYF.

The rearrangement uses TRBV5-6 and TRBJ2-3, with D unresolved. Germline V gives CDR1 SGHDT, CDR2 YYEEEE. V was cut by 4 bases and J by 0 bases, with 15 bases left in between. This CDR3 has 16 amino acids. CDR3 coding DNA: TGTGCCAGCAGCCAAACCATGCGTGGGAGCACAGATACGCAGTATTTT. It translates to CASSQTMRGSTDTQYF.

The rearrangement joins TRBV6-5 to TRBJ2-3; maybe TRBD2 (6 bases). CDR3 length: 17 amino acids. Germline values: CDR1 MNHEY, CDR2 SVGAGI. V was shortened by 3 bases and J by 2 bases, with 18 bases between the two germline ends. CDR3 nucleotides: TGTGCCAGCAGTTATCAGTTTTCGCGGGGTACCACAGATACGCAGTATTTT. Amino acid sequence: CASSYQFSRGTTDTQYF.

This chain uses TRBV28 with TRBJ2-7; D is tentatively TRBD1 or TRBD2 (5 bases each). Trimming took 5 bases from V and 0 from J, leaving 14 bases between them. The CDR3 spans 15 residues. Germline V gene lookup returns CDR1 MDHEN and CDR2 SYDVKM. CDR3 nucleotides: TGTGCCAGCAGTCCCCCTAGAGGGGACTCCTACGAGCAGTACTTC. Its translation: CASSPPRGDSYEQYF. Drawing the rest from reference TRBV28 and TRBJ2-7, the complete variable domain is DVKVTQSSRYLVKRTGEKVFLECVQDMDHENMFWYRQDPGLGLRLIYFSYDVKMKEKGDIPEGYSVSREKKERFSLILESASTNQTSMYLCASSPPRGDSYEQYFGPGTRLTVT.

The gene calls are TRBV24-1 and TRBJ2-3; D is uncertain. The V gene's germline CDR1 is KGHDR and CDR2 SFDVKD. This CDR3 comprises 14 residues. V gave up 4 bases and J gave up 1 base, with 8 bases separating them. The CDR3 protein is CATSDDPGTDTQYF. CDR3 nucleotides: TGTGCCACCAGTGACGACCCGGGCACAGATACGCAGTATTTT.

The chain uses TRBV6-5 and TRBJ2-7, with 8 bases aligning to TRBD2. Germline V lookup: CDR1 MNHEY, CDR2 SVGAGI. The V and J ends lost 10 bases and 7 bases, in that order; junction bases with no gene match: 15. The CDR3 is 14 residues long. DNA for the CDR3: TGTGCCACTACCGGGACTAGAGTTGGTTATGAGCAGTACTTC. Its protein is CATTGTRVGYEQYF.

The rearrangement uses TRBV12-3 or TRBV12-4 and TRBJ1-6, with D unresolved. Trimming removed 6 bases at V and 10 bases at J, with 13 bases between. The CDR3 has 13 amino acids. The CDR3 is CASSAQLGSPLHF. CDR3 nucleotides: TGTGCCAGCAGCGCACAGCTCGGGTCACCCCTCCACTTT.

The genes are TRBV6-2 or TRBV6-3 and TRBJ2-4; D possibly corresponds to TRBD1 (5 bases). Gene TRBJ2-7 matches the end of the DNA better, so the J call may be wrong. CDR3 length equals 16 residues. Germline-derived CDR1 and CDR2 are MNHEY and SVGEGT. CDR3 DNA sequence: TGTGCCAGCAGTTACAGGGCGGACACGGCGACCTACGAGCAGTACTTC. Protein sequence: CASSYRADTATYEQYF.

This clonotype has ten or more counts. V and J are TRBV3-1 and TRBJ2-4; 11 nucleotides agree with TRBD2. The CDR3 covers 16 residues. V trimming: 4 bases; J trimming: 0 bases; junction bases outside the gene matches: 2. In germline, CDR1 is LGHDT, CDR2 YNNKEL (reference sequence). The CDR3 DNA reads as TGTGCCAGCAGCCCAGGGACTAGCGGAGCCAAAAACATTCAGTACTTC. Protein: CASSPGTSGAKNIQYF.

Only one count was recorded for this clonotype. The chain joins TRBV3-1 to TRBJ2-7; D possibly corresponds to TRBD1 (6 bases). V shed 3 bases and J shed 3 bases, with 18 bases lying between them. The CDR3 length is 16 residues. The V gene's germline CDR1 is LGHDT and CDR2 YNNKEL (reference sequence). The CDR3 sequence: CASSQYYREMGYEQYF. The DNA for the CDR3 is TGTGCCAGCAGCCAGTACTACAGGGAGATGGGCTACGAGCAGTACTTC.

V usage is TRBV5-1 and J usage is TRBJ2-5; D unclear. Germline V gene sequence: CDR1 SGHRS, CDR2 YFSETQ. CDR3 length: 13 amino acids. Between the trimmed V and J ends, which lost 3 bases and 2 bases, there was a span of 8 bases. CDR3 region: CASSSYTQETQYF. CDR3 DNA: TGCGCCAGCAGCTCGTACACTCAAGAGACCCAGTACTTC. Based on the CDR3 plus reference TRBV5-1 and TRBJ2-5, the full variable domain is KAGVTQTPRYLIKTRGQQVTLSCSPISGHRSVSWYQQTPGQGLQFLFEYFSETQRNKGNFPGRFSGRQFSNSRSEMNVSTLELGDSALYLCASSSYTQETQYFGPGTRLLVL.

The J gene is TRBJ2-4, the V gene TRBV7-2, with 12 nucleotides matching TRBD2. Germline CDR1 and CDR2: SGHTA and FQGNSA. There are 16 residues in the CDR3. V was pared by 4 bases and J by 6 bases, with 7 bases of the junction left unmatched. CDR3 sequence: CASSSTSGRMGNIQYF. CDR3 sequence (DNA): TGTGCCAGCAGCTCGACTAGCGGGAGAATGGGAAACATTCAGTACTTC.

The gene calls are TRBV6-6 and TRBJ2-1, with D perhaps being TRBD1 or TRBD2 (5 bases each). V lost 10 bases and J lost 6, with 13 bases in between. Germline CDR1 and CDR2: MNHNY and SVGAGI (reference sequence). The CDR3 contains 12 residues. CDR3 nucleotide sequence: TGTGCCACCGGGCGTGGGACCAATGAGCAGTTCTTC. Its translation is CATGRGTNEQFF.

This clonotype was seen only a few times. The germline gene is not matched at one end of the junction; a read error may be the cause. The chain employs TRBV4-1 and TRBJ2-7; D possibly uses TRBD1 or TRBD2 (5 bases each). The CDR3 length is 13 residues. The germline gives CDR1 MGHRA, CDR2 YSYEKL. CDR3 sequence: CASSHRESFEQYF. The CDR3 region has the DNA TGCGCCAGCAGCCACAGGGAGTCCTTCGAGCAGTACTTC.

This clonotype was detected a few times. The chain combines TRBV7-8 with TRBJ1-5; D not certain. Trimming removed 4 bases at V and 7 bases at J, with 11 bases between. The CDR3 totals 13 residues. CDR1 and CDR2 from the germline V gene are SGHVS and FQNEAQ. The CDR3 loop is CASSSTRDQPQHF. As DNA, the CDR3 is TGTGCCAGCAGCTCGACACGCGACCAGCCCCAGCATTTT.

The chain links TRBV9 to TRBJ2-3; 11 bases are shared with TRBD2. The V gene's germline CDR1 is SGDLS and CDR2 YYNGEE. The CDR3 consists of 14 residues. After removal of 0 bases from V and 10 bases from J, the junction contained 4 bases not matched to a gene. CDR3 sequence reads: CASSVVALAGAQYF. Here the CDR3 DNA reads TGTGCCAGCAGCGTAGTCGCACTAGCGGGAGCGCAGTATTTT.

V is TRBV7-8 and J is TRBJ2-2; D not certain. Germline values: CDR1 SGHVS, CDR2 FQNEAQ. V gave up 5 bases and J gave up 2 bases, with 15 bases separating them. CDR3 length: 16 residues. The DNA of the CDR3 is TGTGCCAGCAGCCAAATAAAGTCTTCAAACACCGGGGAGCTGTTTTTT. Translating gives CASSQIKSSNTGELFF.

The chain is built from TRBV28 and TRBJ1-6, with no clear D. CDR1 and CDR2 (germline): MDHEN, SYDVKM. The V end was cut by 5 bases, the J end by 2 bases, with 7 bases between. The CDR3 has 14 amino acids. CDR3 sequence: CASSQTAYNSPLHF. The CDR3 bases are TGTGCCAGCAGTCAAACAGCCTATAATTCACCCCTCCACTTT.